The sequence of this T cell receptor beta chain was determined in a study of OX40 agonist ivuxolimab in advanced cancers. Comments on this clone: Germline is not matched at one junction end, which may reflect a read error.

Data came from immunoSEQ multiplex PCR; TCRdb stores just in-frame clones and leaves some out. The table shows 40,000 to 45,000 clones, with approximately 75% occurring only once. Germline V gene sequence: CDR1 SGHNT, CDR2 YYREEE (reference sequence). The CDR3 sequence is 16 residues long. The chain has TRBV5-4 and TRBJ2-7; a possible D gene is TRBD1 (6 bases). This receptor was identified in an adult with an advanced solid tumor such as melanoma, head and neck, liver or kidney cancer. The source was CD4+ or CD8+ T cells sorted from blood, collected in a trial of the OX40 agonist ivuxolimab. CDR3 nucleotide sequence: TGCGCCAGCAGCCAAGACTGGGGGCGCGGATCCTACGAGCAGTACTTC. Amino acids: CASSQDWGRGSYEQYF.